This T cell receptor beta chain emerged from a study of blood T cell repertoires in COVID-19. Overall study: T cells, B-cell-depleted T cells, or PBMCs supplied cDNA or gDNA.

Unmatched junction bases numbered 3, after V lost 4 bases and J lost 4 bases. The CDR3 has 15 residues. CDR1 and CDR2 (germline): SGDLS, YYNGEE. In the authors' methods: Amplified reference gene primers provided the basis for estimating nucleated cell counts. The data were produced by immunoSEQ multiplex PCR, yet TCRdb's version contains in-frame clones alone and is incomplete. That table furnishes V, J and clone size, whereas the DNA furnished D and trimming. The sample contains under 250,000 clones, 82% of which appear only once. The chain links TRBV9 to TRBJ2-1, with 12 bases fitting TRBD2. The receptor was derived from a woman in her seventies with COVID-19, enrolled during active disease. The sequenced sample was peripheral blood. The CDR3 coding sequence is TGTGCCAGCAGCAAAGGACTAGCGGGGTACAATGAGCAGTTCTTC. It translates to CASSKGLAGYNEQFF.